This paragraph reports one TCR beta chain. Its antigen is undetermined. The study made its TRB cDNA libraries by 5' RACE, adding UMI labels. No DNA is given; TCRdb re-called the 5' RACE reads and lists each CDR3 protein once. The sample table sets out roughly 89,000 distinct CDR3 sequences. The germline V gene encodes CDR1 MDHEN and CDR2 SYDVKM. This CDR3 has 16 residues. The data originate from a study of CXCR3-negative and CXCR3-positive naive CD8 T cells. Whole-study findings and limits: Relative to CXCR3-negative naive cells, CXCR3-positive naive cells had more hydrophobic TRB CDR3s.

Investigators sorted each CD8+ T cell subset in triplicate, taking hundreds of thousands of cells each time. The rearrangement joins TRBV28 to TRBJ2-5. The TCR originated in a human donor in good health. Some clones in this sample may be carry-over from other donors' samples. The sequenced material came from naive CXCR3- CD8+ T cells from blood. Subset defined: CD45RO-CCR7+CD27+CD95- naive CD8+ T cells lacking CXCR3 (TNR3-). CDR3 loop: CASSLDWRNRQETQYF.